The present entry profiles one T cell receptor beta chain with its context. The entry originates in a study of shared clonotypes between healthy human individuals. Only in-frame clones appear in the TCRdb table, and some are missing; sequencing was by immunoSEQ multiplex PCR. Of millions of clones in the sample, 95% were seen once. The CDR3 is 15 amino acids. V lost 0 bases to trimming and J lost 3 bases, with 12 bases between them. Germline-derived CDR1 and CDR2 are PRHDT and FYEKMQ (reference sequence). The V and J genes are TRBV13 and TRBJ2-7; no clear D. This TCR was recovered from a man between 18 and 35 years old in good health. The sample was naive CD4+ T cells sorted from blood. Noted subset: CD45RA+ positively selected. Here the CDR3 reads CASSLGGLKDYEQYF. CDR3 nucleotide sequence: TGTGCCAGCAGCTTAGGTGGGCTGAAAGACTACGAGCAGTACTTC.